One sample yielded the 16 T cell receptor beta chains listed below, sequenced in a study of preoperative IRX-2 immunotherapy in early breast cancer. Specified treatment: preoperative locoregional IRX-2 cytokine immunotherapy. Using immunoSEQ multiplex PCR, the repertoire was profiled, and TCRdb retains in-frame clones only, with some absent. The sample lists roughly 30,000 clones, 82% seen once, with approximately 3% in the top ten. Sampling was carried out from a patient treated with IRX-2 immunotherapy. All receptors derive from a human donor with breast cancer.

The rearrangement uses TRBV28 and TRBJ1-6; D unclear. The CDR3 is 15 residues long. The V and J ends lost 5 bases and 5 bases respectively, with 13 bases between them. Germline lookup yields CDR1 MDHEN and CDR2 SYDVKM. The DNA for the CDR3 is TGTGCCAGCAGTCTCAGTACCGTTGATAATTCACCCCTCCACTTT. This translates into CASSLSTVDNSPLHF.

The CDR3 region is CASSVGNSGNTIYF. The CDR3 bases are TGCGCCAGCAGCGTCGGGAACTCTGGAAACACCATATATTTT. The genes are TRBV5-1 and TRBJ1-3, with no clear D. CDR3 length equals 14 residues. The germline V gene encodes CDR1 SGHRS and CDR2 YFSETQ. Trimming removed 4 bases at V and 0 bases at J, with 8 bases between.

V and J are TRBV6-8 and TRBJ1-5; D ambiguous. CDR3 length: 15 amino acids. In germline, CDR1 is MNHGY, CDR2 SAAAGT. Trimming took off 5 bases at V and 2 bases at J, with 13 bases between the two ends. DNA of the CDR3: TGTGCCAGCAGTATGAGGGTCGTGGGCAATCAGCCCCAGCATTTT. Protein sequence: CASSMRVVGNQPQHF.

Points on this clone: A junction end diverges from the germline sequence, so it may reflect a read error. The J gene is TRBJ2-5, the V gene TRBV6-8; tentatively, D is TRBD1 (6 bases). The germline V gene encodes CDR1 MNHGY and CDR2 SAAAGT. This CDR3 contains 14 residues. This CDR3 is CAISALTGRETQYF. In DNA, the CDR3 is TGTGCCATCAGTGCGCTGACAGGCAGGGAGACCCAGTACTTC.

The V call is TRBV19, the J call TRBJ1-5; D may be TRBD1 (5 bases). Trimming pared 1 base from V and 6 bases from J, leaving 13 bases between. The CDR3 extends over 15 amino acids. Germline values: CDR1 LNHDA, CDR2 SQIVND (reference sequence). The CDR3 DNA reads TGTGCCAGTAGTATAGGGGCGGGACCTTTTCAGCCCCAGCATTTT. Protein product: CASSIGAGPFQPQHF.

CDR3 sequence (DNA): TGCAGCGTTGTGGTGACAGGGTCCTACGAGCAGTACTTC. Encoded protein: CSVVVTGSYEQYF. The J gene is TRBJ2-7, the V gene TRBV29-1; 7 bases agree with TRBD1. The CDR3 extends over 13 amino acids. CDR1 and CDR2 (germline): SQVTM, ANQGSEA. V was clipped by 4 bases and J by 1 base; unmatched bases: 4.

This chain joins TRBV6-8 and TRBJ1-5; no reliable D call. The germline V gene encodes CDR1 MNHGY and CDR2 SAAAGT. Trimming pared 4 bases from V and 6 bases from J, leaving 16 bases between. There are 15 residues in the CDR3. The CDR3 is CASSFALFPVQPQHF. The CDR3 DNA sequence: TGTGCCAGCAGTTTTGCCCTTTTCCCCGTTCAGCCCCAGCATTTT.

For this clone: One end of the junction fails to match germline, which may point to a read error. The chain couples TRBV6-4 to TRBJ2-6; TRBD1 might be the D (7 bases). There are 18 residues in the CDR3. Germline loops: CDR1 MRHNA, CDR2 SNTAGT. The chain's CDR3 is CAISEQAGGTSGANVLTF. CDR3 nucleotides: TGTGCCATCAGTGAGCAGGCAGGGGGGACCTCTGGGGCCAACGTCCTGACTTTC.

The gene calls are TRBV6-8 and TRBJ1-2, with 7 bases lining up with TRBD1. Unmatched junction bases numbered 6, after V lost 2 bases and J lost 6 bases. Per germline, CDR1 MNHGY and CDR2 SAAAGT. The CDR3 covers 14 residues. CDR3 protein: CASSYAGGGDGYTF. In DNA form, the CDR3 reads TGTGCCAGCAGTTACGCAGGGGGAGGAGATGGCTACACCTTC.

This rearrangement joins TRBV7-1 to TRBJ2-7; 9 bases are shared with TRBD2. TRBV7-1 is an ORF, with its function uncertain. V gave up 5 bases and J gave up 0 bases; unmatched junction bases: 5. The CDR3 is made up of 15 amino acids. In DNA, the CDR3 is TGTGCCAGCAGCCTACTAGCGGGTCCCTCCTACGAGCAGTACTTC. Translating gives CASSLLAGPSYEQYF.

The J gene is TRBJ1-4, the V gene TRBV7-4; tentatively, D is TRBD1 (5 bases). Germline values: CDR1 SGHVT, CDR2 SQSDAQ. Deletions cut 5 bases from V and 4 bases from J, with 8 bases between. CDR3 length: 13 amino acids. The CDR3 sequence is CASSRDLNEKLFF. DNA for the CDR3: TGTGCCAGCAGCCGGGACCTTAATGAAAAACTGTTTTTT. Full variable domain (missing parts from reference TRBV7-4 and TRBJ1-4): GAGVSQSPRYKVAKRGRDVALRCDSISGHVTLYWYRQTLGQGSEVLTYSQSDAQRDKSGRPSGRFSAERPERSVSTLKIQRTEQGDSAVYLCASSRDLNEKLFFGSGTQLSVL.

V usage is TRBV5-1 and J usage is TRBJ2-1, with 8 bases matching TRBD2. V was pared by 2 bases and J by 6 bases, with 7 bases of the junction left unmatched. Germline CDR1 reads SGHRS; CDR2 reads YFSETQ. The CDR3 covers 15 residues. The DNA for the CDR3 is TGCGCCAGCAGCTTATTGGGACTAGGGGGCAATGAGCAGTTCTTC. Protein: CASSLLGLGGNEQFF.

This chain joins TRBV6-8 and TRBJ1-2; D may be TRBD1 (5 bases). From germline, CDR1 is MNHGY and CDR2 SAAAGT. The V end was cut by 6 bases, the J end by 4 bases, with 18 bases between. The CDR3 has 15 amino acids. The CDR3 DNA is TGTGCCAGCAGGATAACCGGGACCCAATCCTATGGCTACACCTTC. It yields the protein CASRITGTQSYGYTF.

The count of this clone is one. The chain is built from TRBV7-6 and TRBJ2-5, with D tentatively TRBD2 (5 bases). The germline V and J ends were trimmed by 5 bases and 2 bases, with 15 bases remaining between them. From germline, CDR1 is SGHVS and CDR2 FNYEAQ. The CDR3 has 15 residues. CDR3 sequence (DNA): TGTGCCAGCAGCCCCCCCCGGGGTTATCAAGAGACCCAGTACTTC. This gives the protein CASSPPRGYQETQYF.

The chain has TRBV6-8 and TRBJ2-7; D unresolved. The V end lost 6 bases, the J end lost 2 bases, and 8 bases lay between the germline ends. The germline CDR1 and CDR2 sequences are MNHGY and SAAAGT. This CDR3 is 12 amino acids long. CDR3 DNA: TGTGCCAGCAGCCGCAAGGCCTACGAGCAGTACTTC. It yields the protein CASSRKAYEQYF.

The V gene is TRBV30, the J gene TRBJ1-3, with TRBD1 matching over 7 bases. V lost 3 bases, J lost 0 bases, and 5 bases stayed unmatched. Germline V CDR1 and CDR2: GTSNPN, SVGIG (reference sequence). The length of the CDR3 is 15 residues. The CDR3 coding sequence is TGTGCCTGGAGCGAGACAGGGAGCTCTGGAAACACCATATATTTT. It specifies CAWSETGSSGNTIYF.